The 17 T cell receptor beta chains below were found in one sample sequenced in a study of blood T cell repertoires in COVID-19. Repertoires were generated with immunoSEQ multiplex PCR, while TCRdb's copy carries only in-frame clones and drops some. The table has almost 300,000 clones, roughly 89% seen once. Specimen: peripheral blood. The receptors shown here come from a young woman with COVID-19, enrolled during active disease.

This clone has just one count. The chain joins TRBV13 to TRBJ2-5, with a tentative D call TRBD2 (7 bases). V dropped 8 bases and J dropped 5 bases, with 12 bases sitting between them. Germline V gives CDR1 PRHDT, CDR2 FYEKMQ (reference sequence). The CDR3 is made up of 12 amino acids. The CDR3 loop is CASGGAMETQYF. Written as DNA, the CDR3 is TGTGCCAGCGGGGGGGCAATGGAGACCCAGTACTTC.

This clone has a single count. The chain joins TRBV5-1 to TRBJ2-7, with 7 bases lining up with TRBD1. There are 16 residues in the CDR3. V lost 0 bases to trimming and J lost 2 bases; unmatched junction nucleotides: 8. Germline-derived CDR1 and CDR2 are SGHRS and YFSETQ. CDR3 region: CASSLAKSGGAYEQYF. CDR3 sequence (DNA): TGCGCCAGCAGCTTGGCCAAGTCAGGGGGAGCCTACGAGCAGTACTTC.

This clone occurred a few times. V gene TRBV5-5 combines with J gene TRBJ1-2; a weak D match, TRBD1 (6 bases). This CDR3 spans 15 amino acids. Trimming removed 0 bases at V and 8 bases at J, with 17 bases between. Germline CDR1 and CDR2: SGHKS and YYEKEE (reference sequence). Here the CDR3 reads CASSLEGRQAQGYTF. DNA for the CDR3: TGTGCCAGCAGCTTGGAGGGAAGACAGGCCCAGGGCTACACCTTC.

The V call is TRBV7-9, the J call TRBJ2-1, with unresolved D. The V end lost 3 bases, the J end lost 3 bases, and 6 bases lay between the germline ends. CDR3 length: 13 amino acids. Germline lookup yields CDR1 SEHNR and CDR2 FQNEAQ (reference sequence). The chain's CDR3 is CASSFRSYNEQFF. DNA of the CDR3: TGTGCCAGCAGCTTTAGGAGCTACAATGAGCAGTTCTTC.

The chain combines TRBV6-6 with TRBJ2-5; possible D gene TRBD2, 7 bases. The CDR3 has 15 residues. Germline CDR1 MNHNY, CDR2 SVGAGI (reference sequence). Trimming pared 6 bases from V and 3 bases from J, leaving 17 bases between. CDR3: CASRTAGAGEETQYF. The DNA for the CDR3 is TGTGCCAGCAGGACCGCGGGGGCAGGGGAAGAGACCCAGTACTTC.

This chain uses TRBV5-8 with TRBJ2-1; 12 bases line up with TRBD1. This CDR3 region has 17 residues. Looked up from germline, CDR1 is SGHTS and CDR2 is YDEGEE. J lost 9 bases, V lost 2 bases, and 12 bases had no gene match. CDR3 DNA: TGTGCCAGCAGCTTACGATTACCGGGACAGGGGGCTGTTGAGCAGTTCTTC. It yields the protein CASSLRLPGQGAVEQFF.

This clone has at least ten counts. The chain joins TRBV19 to TRBJ1-2; no reliable D call. CDR3 size: 13 residues. Germline V gives CDR1 LNHDA, CDR2 SQIVND (reference sequence). Deletions cut 3 bases from V and 6 bases from J, with 11 bases between. The CDR3 here is CASSMGWGDGYTF. The CDR3 nucleotides are TGTGCCAGTAGTATGGGCTGGGGAGATGGCTACACCTTC.

A single count supports this clone. The chain is built from TRBV6-6 and TRBJ1-4; 10 bases line up with TRBD1. Germline CDR1 is MNHNY and CDR2 is SVGAGI (reference sequence). The CDR3 covers 14 residues. The V gene end was trimmed by 1 base and the J gene end by 7 bases; junction bases not matched to a gene: 0. The CDR3 nucleotides read TGTGCCAGCAGTTACTGGGACAGGGGTGAAAAACTGTTTTTT. Its protein is CASSYWDRGEKLFF.

This CDR3 is CASSHGGQSYEQYF. CDR3 in DNA: TGTGCCAGCAGCCACGGGGGGCAGTCCTACGAGCAGTACTTC. The chain is built from TRBV3-1 (or the pseudogene TRBV3-2) and TRBJ2-7; maybe TRBD2 (7 bases). This CDR3 is built from 14 residues. Trimming removed 3 bases from V and 1 base from J, with 10 bases in between. CDR1 LGHDT and CDR2 YNNKEL come from the germline V gene (reference sequence).

CDR3 coding DNA: TGTGCCAGCAGCCAAGTAGCGGGGGGGAGGGCGCAGTTCTTC. Protein sequence: CASSQVAGGRAQFF. This sequence joins TRBV3-1 (or the pseudogene TRBV3-2) and TRBJ2-1; 11 positions agree with TRBD2. Germline V gene data show CDR1 as LGHDT and CDR2 as YNNKEL (reference sequence). The CDR3 length is 14 residues. Trimming at V came to 1 base and at J to 12 bases, leaving 5 bases not matched to a gene.

CDR3 sequence reads: CASSIDYPTTGGEWYEQYF. CDR3 DNA: TGTGCCAGTAGTATAGATTATCCGACGACAGGGGGCGAGTGGTACGAGCAGTACTTC. V is TRBV19 and J is TRBJ2-7; 10 bases agree with TRBD1. Trimming removed 0 bases from V and 4 bases from J; junction bases left unmatched: 15. Germline CDR1 LNHDA, CDR2 SQIVND (reference sequence). The CDR3 sequence is 19 residues long.

This clone turned up a few times. CDR3 residues: CASSPGQETQYF. In DNA, the CDR3 is TGTGCCAGCAGCCCCGGACAGGAGACCCAGTACTTC. This rearrangement joins TRBV6-6 to TRBJ2-5, with D possibly matching TRBD1 (6 bases). Deletions cut 6 bases from V and 5 bases from J, with 10 bases between. The CDR3 sequence is 12 residues long. Germline lookup yields CDR1 MNHNY and CDR2 SVGAGI (reference sequence).

The J gene is TRBJ1-1, the V gene TRBV2; a weak D match, TRBD1 (5 bases). Trimming removed 6 bases at V and 0 bases at J, with 8 bases between. The CDR3 runs to 13 residues. In germline, CDR1 is SNHLY, CDR2 FYNNEI. CDR3 coding DNA: TGTGCCAGCAGGACAGCGATGAACACTGAAGCTTTCTTT. As protein: CASRTAMNTEAFF.

This chain joins TRBV19 and TRBJ2-2, with 8 bases identical to TRBD1. This CDR3 region has 19 residues. Germline values: CDR1 LNHDA, CDR2 SQIVND (reference sequence). V lost 0 bases, J lost 0 bases, and 9 bases stayed unmatched. CDR3 protein: CASSIDPGDRPSNTGELFF. As DNA, the CDR3 is TGTGCCAGTAGTATAGACCCCGGGGACAGGCCCTCGAACACCGGGGAGCTGTTTTTT.

The chain carries TRBV5-4 and TRBJ1-1; perhaps TRBD1 as D (5 bases). Per the germline V gene, CDR1 is SGHNT and CDR2 is YYREEE (reference sequence). The ends were cut back, 3 bases at V and 7 bases at J, with 10 bases in the middle. The CDR3 sequence is 12 residues long. The CDR3 reads CASSWSRDEAFF. For the CDR3, the DNA is TGTGCCAGCAGCTGGTCCAGGGATGAAGCTTTCTTT.

This chain joins TRBV5-1 and TRBJ1-2, with 8 bases aligning to TRBD1. After removal of 7 bases from V and 5 bases from J, the junction contained 7 bases not matched to a gene. CDR1 is SGHRS, CDR2 YFSETQ, per germline. The CDR3 covers 13 residues. As DNA, the CDR3 is TGCGCCAGCGGGGAGACAGGGGCATATGGCTACACCTTC. Protein product: CASGETGAYGYTF.

The rearrangement uses TRBV27 and TRBJ2-7; possibly TRBD2 for D (6 bases). Germline V gene sequence: CDR1 MNHEY, CDR2 SMNVEV (reference sequence). The CDR3 covers 17 residues. Trimming removed 5 bases from V and 3 bases from J, with 23 bases in between. The CDR3 DNA follows: TGTGCCAGCAGTCGACGCACACCGGGACGGGGAGGCTACGAGCAGTACTTC. Residues: CASSRRTPGRGGYEQYF.